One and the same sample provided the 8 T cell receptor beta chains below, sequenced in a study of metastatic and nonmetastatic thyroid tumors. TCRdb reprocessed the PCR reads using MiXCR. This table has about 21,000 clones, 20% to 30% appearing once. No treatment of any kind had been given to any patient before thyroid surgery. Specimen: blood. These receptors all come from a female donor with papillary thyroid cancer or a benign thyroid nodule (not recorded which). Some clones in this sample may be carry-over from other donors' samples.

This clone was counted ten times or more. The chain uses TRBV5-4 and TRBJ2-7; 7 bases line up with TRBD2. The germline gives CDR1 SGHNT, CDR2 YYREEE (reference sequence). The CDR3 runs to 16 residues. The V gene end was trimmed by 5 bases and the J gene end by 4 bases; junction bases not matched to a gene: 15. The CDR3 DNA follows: TGTGCCAGCAGTCCCACCGGGGGGAGGCCCAATTACGAGCAGTACTTC. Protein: CASSPTGGRPNYEQYF.

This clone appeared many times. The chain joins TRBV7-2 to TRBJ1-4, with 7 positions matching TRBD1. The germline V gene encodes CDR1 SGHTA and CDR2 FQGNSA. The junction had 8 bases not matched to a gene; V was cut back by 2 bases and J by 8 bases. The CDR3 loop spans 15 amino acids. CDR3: CASSLLTGRFEKLFF. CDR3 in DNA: TGTGCCAGCAGCTTACTGACAGGGCGGTTCGAAAAACTGTTTTTT. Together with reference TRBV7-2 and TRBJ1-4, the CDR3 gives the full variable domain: GAGVSQSPSNKVTEKGKDVELRCDPISGHTALYWYRQSLGQGLEFLIYFQGNSAPDKSGLPSDRFSAERTGGSVSTLTIQRTQQEDSAVYLCASSLLTGRFEKLFFGSGTQLSVL.

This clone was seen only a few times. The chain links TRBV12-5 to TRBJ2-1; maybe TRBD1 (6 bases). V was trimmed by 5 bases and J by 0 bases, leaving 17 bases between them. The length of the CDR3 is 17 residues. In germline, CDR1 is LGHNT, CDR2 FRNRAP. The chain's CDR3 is CASGNPTGLRSYNEQFF. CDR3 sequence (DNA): TGTGCTAGTGGTAACCCGACAGGTTTACGCTCCTACAATGAGCAGTTCTTC.

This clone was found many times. This chain's CDR3 is CASVRAGTFGYTF. In DNA, the CDR3 is TGTGCCAGCGTTCGGGCAGGAACCTTTGGCTACACCTTC. The V and J genes are TRBV12-3 or TRBV12-4 and TRBJ1-2; D ambiguous. The CDR3 is 13 amino acids. V gave up 8 bases and J gave up 7 bases, with 17 bases separating them.

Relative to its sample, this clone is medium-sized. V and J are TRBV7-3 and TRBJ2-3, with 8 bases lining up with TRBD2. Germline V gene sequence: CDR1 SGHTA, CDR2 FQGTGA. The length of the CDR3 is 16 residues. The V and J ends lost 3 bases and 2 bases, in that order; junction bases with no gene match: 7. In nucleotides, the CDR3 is TGTGCCAGCAGCTTGAAAAGCGGGGGCCCCACAGATACGCAGTATTTT. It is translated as CASSLKSGGPTDTQYF.

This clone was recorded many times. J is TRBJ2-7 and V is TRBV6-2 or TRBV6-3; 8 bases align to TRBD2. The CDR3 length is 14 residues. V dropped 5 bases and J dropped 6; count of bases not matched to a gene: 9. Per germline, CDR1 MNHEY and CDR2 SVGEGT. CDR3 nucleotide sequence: TGTGCCAGCAGTACGGGGGGGGCCTTCGGCGAGCAGTACTTC. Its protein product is CASSTGGAFGEQYF.

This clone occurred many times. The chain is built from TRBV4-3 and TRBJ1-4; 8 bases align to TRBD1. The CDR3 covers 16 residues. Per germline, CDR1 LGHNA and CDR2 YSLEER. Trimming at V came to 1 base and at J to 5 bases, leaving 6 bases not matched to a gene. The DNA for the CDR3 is TGCGCCAGCAGCCAAGGTTTCGGGACAGGCAATGAAAAACTGTTTTTT. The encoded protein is CASSQGFGTGNEKLFF.

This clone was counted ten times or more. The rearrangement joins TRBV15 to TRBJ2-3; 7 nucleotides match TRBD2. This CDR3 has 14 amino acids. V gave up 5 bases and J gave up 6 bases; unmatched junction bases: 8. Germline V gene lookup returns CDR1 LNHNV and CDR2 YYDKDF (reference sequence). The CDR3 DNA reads TGTGCCACCAGCGGAATGTTGACTAGCGATACGCAGTATTTT. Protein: CATSGMLTSDTQYF.